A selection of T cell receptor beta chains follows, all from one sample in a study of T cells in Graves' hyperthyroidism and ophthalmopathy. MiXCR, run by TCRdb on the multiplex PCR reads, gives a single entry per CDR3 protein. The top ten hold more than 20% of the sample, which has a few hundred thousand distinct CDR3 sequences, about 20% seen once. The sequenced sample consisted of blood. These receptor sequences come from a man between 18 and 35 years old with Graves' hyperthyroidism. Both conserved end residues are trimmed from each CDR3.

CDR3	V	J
ASNSFSYEQY	TRBV6-5	TRBJ2-7
ASSLSQGDTEAF	TRBV5-8	TRBJ1-1
ASQGEGSTEAF	TRBV6-1	TRBJ1-1
AWRISGVGLETQY	TRBV30	TRBJ2-5
ASRPGGNTEAF	TRBV12-3/TRBV12-4	TRBJ1-1
ASSVLDRYGELF	TRBV9	TRBJ2-2
ASSPNSRAGNTIY	TRBV18	TRBJ1-3
ASSLRPTGRGTGELF	TRBV12-3/TRBV12-4	TRBJ2-2
ASSYGGSYYEQY	TRBV6-5	TRBJ2-7
ASSSPKGLLFGEQY	TRBV28	TRBJ2-7